Listed below are T cell receptor beta chains from one sample, sequenced in a study of cytomegalovirus exposure and HLA in healthy donors. Here immunoSEQ multiplex PCR was the method, and the copy in TCRdb shows in-frame clones only, minus some. This table holds approximately 170,000 clones, 75% to 90% found once. The sample consisted of PBMCs. These receptor sequences come from a boy aged 2 to 10 in good health and CMV-seronegative. The conserved cysteine and the conserved F or W are not part of the CDR3 here.

TRBJ2-3 TRBV4-2 ASSPTLAGGPSYTQY
TRBJ2-1 TRBV11-3 ASSGARTSYNEQF
TRBJ2-3 TRBV30 AWSIGRQPNTQY
TRBJ2-7 TRBV7-9 ASSLGVRYEQY
TRBJ2-5 TRBV28 ASRSGYQETQY
TRBJ2-5 TRBV9 ASSVTSGGETQY
TRBJ2-7 TRBV30 AWSWDREYEQY
TRBJ2-5 TRBV25-1 ASSEFRGVRETQY
TRBJ1-4 TRBV2 ASRYDRAGLANEKLF
TRBJ2-7 TRBV11-2 ASSLQRGLTYEQY
TRBJ2-1 TRBV13 ASSLEGGVSGFHPTYNEQF
TRBJ1-3 TRBV15 ATSSQGAGNTIY
TRBJ1-1 TRBV5-8 ASSHKDREAF
TRBJ1-2 TRBV5-6 ASSLVGARYGYT
TRBJ2-1 TRBV6-1 ASTSTGTYNEQF
TRBJ1-4 TRBV5-3 ARSLPEDRGLTATNEKLF
TRBJ1-5 TRBV21-1 ASSKGNRGPTYSNQPQH
TRBJ1-2 TRBV18 ASSPSRGGYT
TRBJ2-1 TRBV4-3 ASSQGGSGRNEQF
TRBJ1-1 TRBV4-3 ASSQEGRGTEAF
TRBJ1-1 TRBV30 AWSMGTGVNTEAF
TRBJ2-5 TRBV9 ASSVDPSPGEGETQY
TRBJ1-3 TRBV7-2 ASSWGQTGNTIY
TRBJ2-7 TRBV5-5 ASSPSSNEQY
TRBJ2-4 TRBV11-1 ASSLTGGVAKNIQY
TRBJ2-2 TRBV5-1 ASSLGTDTGELF
TRBJ1-1 TRBV19 ASRDRGLAF
TRBJ2-1 TRBV5-1 ASSLEDRGQGF